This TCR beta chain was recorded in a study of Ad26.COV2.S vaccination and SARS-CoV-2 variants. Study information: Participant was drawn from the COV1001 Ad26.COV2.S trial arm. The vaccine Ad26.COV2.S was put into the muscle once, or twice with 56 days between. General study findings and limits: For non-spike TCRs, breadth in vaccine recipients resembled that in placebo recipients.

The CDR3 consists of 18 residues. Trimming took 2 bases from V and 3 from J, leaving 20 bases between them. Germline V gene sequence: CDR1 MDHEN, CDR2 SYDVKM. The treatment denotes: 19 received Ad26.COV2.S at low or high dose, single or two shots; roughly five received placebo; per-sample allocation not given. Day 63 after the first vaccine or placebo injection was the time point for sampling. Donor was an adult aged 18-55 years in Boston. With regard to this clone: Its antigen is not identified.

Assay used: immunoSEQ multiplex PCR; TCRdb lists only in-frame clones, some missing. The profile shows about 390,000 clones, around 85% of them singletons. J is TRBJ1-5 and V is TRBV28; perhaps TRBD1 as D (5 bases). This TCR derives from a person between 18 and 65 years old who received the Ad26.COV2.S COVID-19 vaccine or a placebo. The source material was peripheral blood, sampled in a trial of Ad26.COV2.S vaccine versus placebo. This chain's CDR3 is CASSLELGGVNFNQPQHF. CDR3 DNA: TGTGCCAGCAGTTTAGAGCTCGGGGGGGTTAATTTCAATCAGCCCCAGCATTTT.